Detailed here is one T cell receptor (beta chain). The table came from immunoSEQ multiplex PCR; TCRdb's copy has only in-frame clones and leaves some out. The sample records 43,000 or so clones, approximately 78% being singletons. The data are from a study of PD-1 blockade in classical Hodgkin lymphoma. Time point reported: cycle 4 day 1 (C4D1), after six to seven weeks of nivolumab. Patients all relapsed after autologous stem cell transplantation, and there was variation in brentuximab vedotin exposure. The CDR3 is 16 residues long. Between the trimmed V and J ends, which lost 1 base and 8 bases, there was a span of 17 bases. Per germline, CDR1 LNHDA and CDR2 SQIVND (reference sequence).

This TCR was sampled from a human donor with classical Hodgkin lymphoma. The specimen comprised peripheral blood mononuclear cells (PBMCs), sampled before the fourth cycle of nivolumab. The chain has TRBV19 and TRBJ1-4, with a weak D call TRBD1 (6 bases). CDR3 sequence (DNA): TGTGCCAGTAGTATAGGAAGGACAGTACCTACCGAAAAACTGTTTTTT. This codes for CASSIGRTVPTEKLFF.